Each of the 27 T cell receptor beta chains below was sequenced from the same sample in a study of persistence of HIV-infected CD4 T cells. Their antigen targets remain unknown. The libraries were made with immunoSEQ version 4 in survey mode. TCRdb keeps only in-frame clones here, not all; method: immunoSEQ multiplex PCR. The sample has 37,000 or so clones; approximately 84% are singletons. Cells were stimulated with CMV-infected fibroblast lysates at roughly 10 ug/mL. Memory cells lacking CD40L and CD69 with high CD45RO were sorted. This sample comprised CD4+ T cells sorted from PBMCs after approximately 18-hour stimulation, obtained from a patient who received antiretroviral therapy. Receptors were obtained from an adult man with HIV who was CMV-seropositive.

The chain combines TRBV18 with TRBJ2-5; D gene unclear. The CDR3 is 12 residues long. V lost 2 bases and J lost 5, with 6 bases in between. Germline CDR1 is KGHSH and CDR2 is LQKENI. The CDR3 protein is CASSPKRETQYF. Here the CDR3 DNA reads TGTGCCAGCTCACCAAAGAGGGAGACCCAGTACTTC. Looking up the rest from reference TRBV18 and TRBJ2-5 gives the full variable domain: NAGVMQNPRHLVRRRGQEARLRCSPMKGHSHVYWYRQLPEEGLKFMVYLQKENIIDESGMPKERFSAEFPKEGPSILRIQQVVRGDSAAYFCASSPKRETQYFGPGTRLLVL.

This clone was seen more than once but under ten times. The genes are TRBV12-5 and TRBJ2-1; TRBD1 aligns across 8 bases. V dropped 6 bases and J dropped 8; count of bases not matched to a gene: 9. The length of the CDR3 is 14 residues. The V gene's germline CDR1 is LGHNT and CDR2 FRNRAP. The DNA for the CDR3 is TGTGCTAGTGGGGGGGGACAGGTTAGGGATGAGCAGTTCTTC. Translating it yields CASGGGQVRDEQFF. Supplemented by reference TRBV12-5 and TRBJ2-1, the full variable domain reads DARVTQTPRHKVTEMGQEVTMRCQPILGHNTVFWYRQTMMQGLELLAYFRNRAPLDDSGMPKDRFSAEMPDATLATLKIQPSEPRDSAVYFCASGGGQVRDEQFFGPGTRLTVL.

V and J are TRBV18 and TRBJ2-3; D unresolved. Germline loops: CDR1 KGHSH, CDR2 LQKENI. The CDR3 covers 17 residues. Trimming removed 2 bases at V and 1 base at J, with 16 bases between. CDR3 sequence reads: CASSPFEVGIGTDTQYF. CDR3 nucleotides: TGTGCCAGCTCACCATTTGAGGTGGGTATTGGCACAGATACGCAGTATTTT.

J is TRBJ2-5 and V is TRBV4-1, with D maybe TRBD2 (6 bases). Per the germline V gene, CDR1 is MGHRA and CDR2 is YSYEKL. This CDR3 region has 14 residues. Trimming removed 0 bases from V and 6 bases from J, with 11 bases in between. The DNA for the CDR3 is TGCGCCAGCAGCCAAGAGATAGGGAGGCAGACCCAGTACTTC. It specifies CASSQEIGRQTQYF.

The V and J genes are TRBV10-3 and TRBJ1-1; D remains ambiguous. Per germline, CDR1 ENHRY and CDR2 SYGVKD. V was pared by 3 bases and J by 7 bases, with 6 bases between. The CDR3 totals 11 residues. Written as DNA, the CDR3 is TGTGCCATCAGTGAACGGAGTGAAGCTTTCTTT. Amino acids: CAISERSEAFF.

This rearrangement joins TRBV30 to TRBJ1-1; 7 positions agree with TRBD1. Germline assignment: CDR1 GTSNPN and CDR2 SVGIG (reference sequence). Trimming removed 2 bases from V and 4 bases from J; junction bases left unmatched: 4. The CDR3 has 13 amino acids. DNA for the CDR3: TGTGCCTGGAGTCGGACAGGATCCACTGAAGCTTTCTTT. Translation: CAWSRTGSTEAFF. Complete variable domain (other parts from reference TRBV30 and TRBJ1-1): SQTIHQWPATLVQPVGSPLSLECTVEGTSNPNLYWYRQAAGRGLQLLFYSVGIGQISSEVPQNLSASRPQDRQFILSSKKLLLSDSGFYLCAWSRTGSTEAFFGQGTRLTVV.

The chain recombines TRBV19 with TRBJ1-5; 7 bases are a match to TRBD1. V dropped 3 bases and J dropped 9; count of bases not matched to a gene: 5. CDR3 length: 13 residues. Germline lookup yields CDR1 LNHDA and CDR2 SQIVND (reference sequence). The chain's CDR3 is CASSIGQDRPQHF. The CDR3 DNA follows: TGTGCCAGTAGTATCGGACAGGACAGGCCCCAGCATTTT.

This chain joins TRBV9 and TRBJ2-5; D perhaps matches TRBD1 (5 bases). Trimming removed 2 bases at V and 1 base at J, with 9 bases between. The CDR3 has 14 residues. Per the germline V gene, CDR1 is SGDLS and CDR2 is YYNGEE. CDR3 in amino acids: CASSVLTAQETQYF. DNA for the CDR3: TGTGCCAGCAGCGTTTTGACAGCCCAAGAGACCCAGTACTTC.

V and J are TRBV27 and TRBJ2-7; D is undetermined. The CDR3 length is 14 residues. V was pared by 4 bases and J by 2 bases, with 12 bases between. Germline V CDR1 and CDR2: MNHEY, SMNVEV (reference sequence). This chain's CDR3 is CASSSHTSPYEQYF. In DNA, the CDR3 is TGTGCCAGCAGTTCTCACACGTCCCCCTACGAGCAGTACTTC.

The chain carries TRBV3-1 (or the pseudogene TRBV3-2) and TRBJ1-5; D remains unclear. CDR3 length equals 13 residues. V lost 2 bases, J lost 4 bases, and 6 bases lay in between. Germline assignment: CDR1 LGHDT and CDR2 YNNKEL (reference sequence). Written as DNA, the CDR3 is TGTGCCAGCAGCCAAACTTTGAATCAGCCCCAGCATTTT. This sequence encodes CASSQTLNQPQHF.

This chain connects TRBV6-5 to TRBJ2-6, with D tentatively TRBD1 (5 bases). The CDR3 covers 15 residues. CDR1 and CDR2 (germline): MNHEY, SVGAGI. V dropped 8 bases and J dropped 0 bases, with 11 bases sitting between them. CDR3 bases: TGTGCCAGCCGGGCAGGGCACTCTGGGGCCAACGTCCTGACTTTC. This codes for CASRAGHSGANVLTF.

The gene calls are TRBV3-1 (or the pseudogene TRBV3-2) and TRBJ1-6; D is perhaps TRBD1 (5 bases). CDR1 and CDR2 from the germline V gene are LGHDT and YNNKEL (reference sequence). Trimming shortened V by 6 bases and J by 8 bases, and 11 bases separated the two germline ends. CDR3 length: 13 amino acids. The CDR3 loop reads CASSLSQDSPLHF. CDR3 in DNA: TGTGCCAGCAGTCTCTCACAGGATTCACCCCTCCACTTT.

The V call is TRBV29-1, the J call TRBJ2-2, with D unclear. The CDR3 is made up of 13 amino acids. CDR1 and CDR2 (germline): SQVTM, ANQGSEA. V lost 1 base and J 5 bases, leaving 8 bases between the germline ends. The CDR3 loop is CSVEAQVTGELFF. The CDR3 DNA reads TGCAGCGTTGAAGCCCAGGTAACCGGGGAGCTGTTTTTT.

Details on this clone: Other nucleotide sequences from this sample produce the same CDR3. The V gene is TRBV6-5, the J gene TRBJ1-2, with TRBD1 as a possible D gene (5 bases). With 6 bases removed from V and 5 bases from J, the gap between germline ends came to 16 bases. Germline CDR1 is MNHEY and CDR2 is SVGAGI. The CDR3 spans 14 residues. The CDR3 nucleotides are TGTGCCAGCAGAACCGGGACCTCTGGATATGGCTACACCTTC. Amino acid sequence: CASRTGTSGYGYTF.

The J gene is TRBJ2-3, the V gene TRBV6-1; possible D gene TRBD2, 7 bases. The V end was cut by 2 bases, the J end by 2 bases, with 23 bases between. This CDR3 comprises 19 residues. From germline, CDR1 is MNHNS and CDR2 SASEGT. CDR3 loop: CASSERVAGALLVTDTQYF. CDR3 in DNA: TGTGCCAGCAGTGAACGGGTCGCGGGGGCCCTACTAGTCACAGATACGCAGTATTTT.

The chain uses TRBV28 and TRBJ1-2; D unresolved. V gave up 4 bases and J gave up 4 bases, with 13 bases separating them. This CDR3 has 14 residues. Germline CDR1 is MDHEN and CDR2 is SYDVKM. CDR3 nucleotides: TGTGCCAGCAGTTCAAACACGGATCTCTATGGCTACACCTTC. Protein: CASSSNTDLYGYTF.

The chain employs TRBV5-1 and TRBJ2-3; D is undetermined. In germline, CDR1 is SGHRS, CDR2 YFSETQ. This CDR3 is built from 17 residues. V lost 4 bases and J lost 0, with 18 bases in between. CDR3 sequence (DNA): TGCGCCAGCAGCCGCAATCAGATCGTGAGGAGCACAGATACGCAGTATTTT. It yields the protein CASSRNQIVRSTDTQYF.

V and J are TRBV2 and TRBJ1-2; D unresolved. This CDR3 is 14 amino acids long. The ends were cut back, 5 bases at V and 2 bases at J, with 12 bases in the middle. Germline V gene lookup returns CDR1 SNHLY and CDR2 FYNNEI. The CDR3: CASSRQALNYGYTF. In DNA form, the CDR3 reads TGTGCCAGCAGTAGGCAGGCCCTGAACTATGGCTACACCTTC. The full variable domain, with the rest looked up from reference TRBV2 and TRBJ1-2, is EPEVTQTPSHQVTQMGQEVILRCVPISNHLYFYWYRQILGQKVEFLVSFYNNEISEKSEIFDDQFSVERPDGSNFTLKIRSTKLEDSAMYFCASSRQALNYGYTFGSGTRLTVV.

This clone was found a few times. The rearrangement uses TRBV15 and TRBJ1-5; possible D gene TRBD1, 5 bases. The CDR3 is 17 amino acids. The V end lost 1 base, the J end lost 3 bases, and 16 bases lay between the germline ends. CDR1 and CDR2 from the germline V gene are LNHNV and YYDKDF (reference sequence). The CDR3 coding sequence is TGTGCCACCAGCAGAGGCCCGGAGAAGGGGAACAATCAGCCCCAGCATTTT. This encodes CATSRGPEKGNNQPQHF.

Concerning this clone itself: The conserved phenylalanine or tryptophan normally closing the CDR3 is absent here, so this likely arose from a read error. The CDR3 DNA sequence: TGTGCCAGTAGCCAAGGTGAGGGACCGAACACTGAAGCTTTCCTT. Translation: CASSQGEGPNTEAFL. This chain uses TRBV4-2 with TRBJ1-1, with D maybe TRBD1 (5 bases). The germline CDR1 and CDR2 sequences are LGHNA and YNFKEQ. This CDR3 is 15 amino acids long.

The J gene is TRBJ2-5, the V gene TRBV3-1 (or the pseudogene TRBV3-2); D tentatively reads TRBD1 or TRBD2 (5 bases each). The V gene's germline CDR1 is LGHDT and CDR2 YNNKEL (reference sequence). CDR3 size: 16 residues. Trimming left V 0 bases short and J 6 bases short, with 17 bases between. CDR3 in DNA: TGTGCCAGCAGCCAAGATAAGGGGTCGGGAATTCAGACCCAGTACTTC. It is translated as CASSQDKGSGIQTQYF.

The chain recombines TRBV7-3 with TRBJ1-5; possible D gene TRBD1, 6 bases. Trimming pared 6 bases from V and 0 bases from J, leaving 12 bases between. CDR1 and CDR2 (germline): SGHTA, FQGTGA. The CDR3 runs 15 residues. CDR3 DNA sequence: TGTGCCAGCAGTCTCACAGGGAATAGCAATCAGCCCCAGCATTTT. This sequence encodes CASSLTGNSNQPQHF. Full variable domain (rest looked up from reference TRBV7-3 and TRBJ1-5): GAGVSQTPSNKVTEKGKYVELRCDPISGHTALYWYRQSLGQGPEFLIYFQGTGAADDSGLPNDRFFAVRPEGSVSTLKIQRTERGDSAVYLCASSLTGNSNQPQHFGDGTRLSIL.

The chain combines TRBV14 with TRBJ2-2; 13 bases map to TRBD2. This CDR3 has 16 residues. Germline CDR1 is SGHDN and CDR2 is FVKESK. V trimming: 2 bases; J trimming: 7 bases; junction bases outside the gene matches: 4. The chain's CDR3 is CASSQPGLAGVGELFF. The DNA for the CDR3 is TGTGCCAGCAGCCAACCTGGACTAGCGGGGGTCGGGGAGCTGTTTTTT. The full variable domain, rest sourced from reference TRBV14 and TRBJ2-2, is EAGVTQFPSHSVIEKGQTVTLRCDPISGHDNLYWYRRVMGKEIKFLLHFVKESKQDESGMPNNRFLAERTGGTYSTLKVQPAELEDSGVYFCASSQPGLAGVGELFFGEGSRLTVL.

The chain couples TRBV10-3 to TRBJ2-2; the match to TRBD1 covers 7 bases. The J segment lost 0 bases and the V segment lost 5 bases, leaving 6 bases of the junction unmatched. Germline V gene data show CDR1 as ENHRY and CDR2 as SYGVKD. The CDR3 length is 16 residues. The CDR3 sequence is CAISKATGTNTGELFF. The CDR3 DNA sequence: TGTGCCATCAGTAAAGCGACAGGGACGAACACCGGGGAGCTGTTTTTT.

This chain links TRBV4-2 with TRBJ2-5; no reliable D call. Germline loops: CDR1 LGHNA, CDR2 YNFKEQ. This CDR3 comprises 14 residues. V was trimmed by 0 bases and J by 5 bases, leaving 10 bases between them. The CDR3 loop is CASSQDVQRETQYF. The CDR3, as DNA: TGTGCCAGCAGCCAAGATGTCCAGAGGGAGACCCAGTACTTC.

The V and J genes are TRBV6-5 and TRBJ1-1, with 7 bases matching TRBD1. CDR3 length: 15 residues. V lost 5 bases and J lost 3; bases outside the gene matches: 9. The V gene's germline CDR1 is MNHEY and CDR2 SVGAGI. The DNA for the CDR3 is TGTGCCAGCAGTCTATTACCAGGGGGGGACACTGAAGCTTTCTTT. Protein: CASSLLPGGDTEAFF.

This clone was seen more than once but under ten times. V and J are TRBV5-1 and TRBJ2-7, with 7 nucleotides matching TRBD1. The CDR3 extends over 15 amino acids. Looked up from germline, CDR1 is SGHRS and CDR2 is YFSETQ. V was clipped by 3 bases and J by 7 bases; unmatched bases: 13. The CDR3 region has the DNA TGCGCCAGCAGCTCACAGGACAGGACAACAGGGGAGCAGTACTTC. This codes for CASSSQDRTTGEQYF.